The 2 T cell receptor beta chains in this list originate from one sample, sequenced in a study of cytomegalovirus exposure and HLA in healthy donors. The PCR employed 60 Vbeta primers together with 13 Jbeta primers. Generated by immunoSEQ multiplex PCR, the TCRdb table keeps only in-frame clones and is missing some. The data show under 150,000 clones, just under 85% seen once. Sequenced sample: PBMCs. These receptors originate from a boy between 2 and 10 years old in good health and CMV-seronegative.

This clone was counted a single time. DNA of the CDR3: TGTGCCAGCAGCCTGGGACAGCGAGCGGACACTGAAGCTTTCTTT. This encodes CASSLGQRADTEAFF. The genes are TRBV2 and TRBJ1-1; 7 positions match TRBD1. Losses at the gene ends were 6 bases for V and 3 bases for J; bases not matched to a gene: 10. The CDR3 sequence is 15 residues long. Per germline, CDR1 SNHLY and CDR2 FYNNEI. Complete variable domain (other parts from reference TRBV2 and TRBJ1-1): EPEVTQTPSHQVTQMGQEVILRCVPISNHLYFYWYRQILGQKVEFLVSFYNNEISEKSEIFDDQFSVERPDGSNFTLKIRSTKLEDSAMYFCASSLGQRADTEAFFGQGTRLTVV.

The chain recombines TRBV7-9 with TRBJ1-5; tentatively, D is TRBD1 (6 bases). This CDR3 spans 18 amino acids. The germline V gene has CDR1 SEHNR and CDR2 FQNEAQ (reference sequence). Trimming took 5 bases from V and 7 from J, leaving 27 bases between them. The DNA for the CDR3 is TGTGCCAGCAGCCCCCCGGGGCAGGGGAAGAATATCGGACAGCCCCAGCATTTT. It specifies CASSPPGQGKNIGQPQHF.